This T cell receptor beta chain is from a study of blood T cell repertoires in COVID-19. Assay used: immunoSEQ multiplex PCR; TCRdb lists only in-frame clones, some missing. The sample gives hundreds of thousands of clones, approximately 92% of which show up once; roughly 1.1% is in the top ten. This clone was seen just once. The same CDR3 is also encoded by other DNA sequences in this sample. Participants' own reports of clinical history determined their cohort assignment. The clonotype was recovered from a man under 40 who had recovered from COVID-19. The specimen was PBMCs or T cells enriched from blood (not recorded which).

CDR3 amino acids: CASSRQGAYTEAFF. In DNA form, the CDR3 reads TGTGCCAGCAGTAGACAGGGGGCGTATACTGAAGCTTTCTTT. The V gene is TRBV28, the J gene TRBJ1-1, with 10 bases matching TRBD1. CDR1 and CDR2 (germline): MDHEN, SYDVKM. The V and J ends lost 5 bases and 5 bases, in that order; junction bases with no gene match: 5. The CDR3 loop spans 14 amino acids.